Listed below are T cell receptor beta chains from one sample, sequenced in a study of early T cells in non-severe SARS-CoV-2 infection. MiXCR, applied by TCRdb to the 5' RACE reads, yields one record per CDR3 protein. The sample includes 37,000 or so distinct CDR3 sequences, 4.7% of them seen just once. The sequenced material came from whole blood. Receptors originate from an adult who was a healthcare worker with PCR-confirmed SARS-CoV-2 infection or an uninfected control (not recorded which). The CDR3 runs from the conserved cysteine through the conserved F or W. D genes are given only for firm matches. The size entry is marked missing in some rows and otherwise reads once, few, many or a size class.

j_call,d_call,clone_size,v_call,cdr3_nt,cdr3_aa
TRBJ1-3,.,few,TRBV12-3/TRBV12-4,TGCGCCAGCAGTTTCTGGCAAGGCTCTGGAAACACCATATATTTT,CASSFWQGSGNTIYF
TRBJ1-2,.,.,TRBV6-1,TGTGCCACGACGATTAACTATGGCTACACCTTC,CATTINYGYTF
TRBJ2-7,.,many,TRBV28,TGTGCCAGCAGTCGGGGCCCCTACGAGCAGTACTTC,CASSRGPYEQYF
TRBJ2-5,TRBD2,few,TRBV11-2,TGTGCCAGCAGCTCACTAGCGGGGGTGGAGACCCAGTACTTC,CASSSLAGVETQYF
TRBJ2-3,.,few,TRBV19,TGTGCCAGTAGTGTGGCAGATACGCAGTATTTT,CASSVADTQYF
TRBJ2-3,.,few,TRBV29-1,TGCAGCGTAGAGACCACAGATACGCAGTATTTT,CSVETTDTQYF
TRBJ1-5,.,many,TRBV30,TGTGCCTGGAGTGTGGGCCGCGGAGGGCAGCCCCAGCATTTT,CAWSVGRGGQPQHF
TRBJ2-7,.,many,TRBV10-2,TGCGCCAGCGGGAGCGGAGGGCCGGGGGAGCAGTACTTC,CASGSGGPGEQYF
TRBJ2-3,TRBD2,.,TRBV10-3,TGTGCCATCAGTGCCGGCGGGGGGGGCACAGATACGCAGTATTTT,CAISAGGGGTDTQYF
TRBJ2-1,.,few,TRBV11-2,TGTGCCAGCAGATCAATCGGGGGAAGCTACAATGAGCAGTTCTTC,CASRSIGGSYNEQFF
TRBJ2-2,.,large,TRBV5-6,TGTGCCAGCAGCTTGGACCTTTTACTCCATGTCGAGCTGTTTTTT,CASSLDLLLHVELFF
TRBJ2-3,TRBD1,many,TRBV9,TGTGCCAGCAGCCTCTGGGACAGGCCTAGCACAGATACGCAGTATTTT,CASSLWDRPSTDTQYF
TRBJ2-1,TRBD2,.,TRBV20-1,TGCAGTGCTAGAGGCGGGAGAGGGAACAATGAGCAGTTCTTC,CSARGGRGNNEQFF
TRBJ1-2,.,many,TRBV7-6,TGTGCCAGCAGCTTAGCGGCAATCGAATATGGCTACACCTTC,CASSLAAIEYGYTF
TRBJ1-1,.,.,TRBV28,TGTGCCAGCAGTTTAGGGGGCGGGAGCACTGAAGCTTTCTTT,CASSLGGGSTEAFF
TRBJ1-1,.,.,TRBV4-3,TGCGCCAGCAGCCAAGACACATACAGGACTGAAGCTTTCTTT,CASSQDTYRTEAFF
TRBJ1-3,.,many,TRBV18,TGTGCCAGCTCACCATGGGAAATGAACTCTGGAAACACCATATATTTT,CASSPWEMNSGNTIYF
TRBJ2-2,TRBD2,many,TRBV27,TGTGCCAGCAGTGGACTAGCGGGAGGGCCCGGGACCGGGGAGCTGTTTTTT,CASSGLAGGPGTGELFF
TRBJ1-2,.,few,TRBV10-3,TGTGCCATCAGTCCGCGAACACCGCGACTGGGCTATGGCTACACCTTC,CAISPRTPRLGYGYTF
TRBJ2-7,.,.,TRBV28,TGTGCCAGCAGTTTAAAGGGCTACGAGCAGTACTTC,CASSLKGYEQYF
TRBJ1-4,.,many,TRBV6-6,TGTGCCAGCAGCCCAACAGGGAAGGCGGGGGAAAAACTGTTTTTT,CASSPTGKAGEKLFF
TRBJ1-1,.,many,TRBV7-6,TGTGCCAGCAGCTTAGCGCAAGGACAGAGGATAAACACTGAAGCTTTCTTT,CASSLAQGQRINTEAFF
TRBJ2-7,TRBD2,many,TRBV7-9,TGTGCCAGCAGCTCAAGGACTAGCTCCTACGAGCAGTACTTC,CASSSRTSSYEQYF
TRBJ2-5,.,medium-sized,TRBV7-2,TGTGCCAGCAGCTTAGTTCATCAAGAGACCCAGTACTTC,CASSLVHQETQYF
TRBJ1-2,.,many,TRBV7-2,TGTGCCAGCAGCTTGATACCTAACTATGGCTACACCTTC,CASSLIPNYGYTF
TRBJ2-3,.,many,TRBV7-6,TGTGCCAGCAGCTTAGCGGGGGCAAGCACAGATACGCAGTATTTT,CASSLAGASTDTQYF
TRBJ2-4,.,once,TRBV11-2,TGTGCCAGCAGGACTTTAAGGGGCAAAAACATTCAGTACTTC,CASRTLRGKNIQYF
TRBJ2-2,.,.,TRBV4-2,TGTGCCAGCAGCCAAGATCGAGACATCACCGGGGAGCTGTTTTTT,CASSQDRDITGELFF
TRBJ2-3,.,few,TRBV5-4,TGTGCCAGCAGCCCTAGGACCGCGCCGGATACGCAGTATTTT,CASSPRTAPDTQYF
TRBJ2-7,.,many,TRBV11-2,TGTGCCAGCAGCTGGACGGAGGACGAGCAGTACTTC,CASSWTEDEQYF
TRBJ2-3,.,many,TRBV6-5,TGTGCCAGCAGCCGAAGAACCGGGACGGGGAGCTCCACAGATACGCAGTATTTT,CASSRRTGTGSSTDTQYF
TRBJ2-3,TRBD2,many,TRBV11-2,TGTGCCAGCAGCTTAGAGCTAGCGGCAGATACGCAGTATTTT,CASSLELAADTQYF
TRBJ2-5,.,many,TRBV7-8,TGTGCCAGCAGCTCCCCGAGGTCAGGGAACCAAGAGACCCAGTACTTC,CASSSPRSGNQETQYF
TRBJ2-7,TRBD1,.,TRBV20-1,TGCAGTGCAGCCGGGACAGGGACGGAGCAGTACTTC,CSAAGTGTEQYF
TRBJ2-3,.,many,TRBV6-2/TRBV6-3,TGTGCCAGCAGTGAGGACCGTCAAGATACGCAGTATTTT,CASSEDRQDTQYF
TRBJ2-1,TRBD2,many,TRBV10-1,TGCGCCAGCGGAGTAGCGGGGGGAACTGAGCAGTTCTTC,CASGVAGGTEQFF
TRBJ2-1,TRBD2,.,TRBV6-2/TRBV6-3,TGTGCCAGCTCCGGGACTAGGCGTACCACTGAGCAGTTCTTC,CASSGTRRTTEQFF